This TCR beta chain was captured in a study of human T cells and chemical hapten exposure. The time point: patch test 3, about 24 weeks after DPC sensitization. Treatment specified: therapeutic diphenylcyclopropenone sensitization with weekly scalp DPC. The authors' total RNA extraction used unfractionated whole blood. Overall study findings and caveats: Because all patients had alopecia, their immune responses might differ from healthy ones.

The CDR3 is 14 residues long. The ends were cut back, 3 bases at V and 6 bases at J, with 12 bases in the middle. CDR1 ENHRY and CDR2 SYGVKD come from the germline V gene. Remarks on this clonotype: Its antigen is not identified.

TCRdb fed the RACE reads into MiXCR, producing one record per CDR3 protein. The table lists approximately 160,000 distinct CDR3 sequences, roughly 26% of them singletons. The chain couples TRBV10-3 to TRBJ1-5; a weak D match, TRBD1 (6 bases). The sample consisted of whole blood, taken in connection with sensitization to the hapten diphenylcyclopropenone (DPC). The receptor's source is a young woman with alopecia areata. Some clones in this sample may be carry-over from other donors' samples. CDR3 in DNA: TGTGCCATCAGTGAAGGGGGGGCCTTTCAGCCCCAGCATTTT. It yields the protein CAISEGGAFQPQHF.